This entry features one T cell receptor (beta chain) sequence. Germline V lookup: CDR1 MNHEY, CDR2 SMNVEV (reference sequence). V dropped 5 bases and J dropped 7; count of bases not matched to a gene: 9. The CDR3 runs 14 residues. This entry is derived from a study of shared clonotypes between healthy human individuals. Some clones are missing from TCRdb's copy, which holds only in-frame ones; the method was immunoSEQ multiplex PCR. The table lists about 340,000 clones, about 70% of them singletons. Every donor, a Caucasian adult, lived in Nashville, Tennessee. The study separated CD4+ cells into CD45RA+ naive and CD45RA-negative memory subsets.

Material: memory CD4+ T cells sorted from blood. Regarding subset: CD45RA-negative fraction. This clonotype originated in a man aged 30 to 39 in good health. The chain has TRBV27 and TRBJ1-2; the match to TRBD1 covers 8 bases. The CDR3 here is CASSRFQGASGYTF. In nucleotides, the CDR3 is TGTGCCAGCAGTCGCTTCCAGGGGGCTAGTGGCTACACCTTC.